Below, 15 T cell receptor beta chains from the same sample are listed, as sequenced in a study of cytomegalovirus exposure and HLA in healthy donors. The primer mix had 60 Vbeta and 13 Jbeta primers. Clones were sequenced by immunoSEQ multiplex PCR, and TCRdb holds only the in-frame ones, with some missing. In the table there are roughly 200,000 clones, over 70% of which are singletons. Sample: PBMCs. These receptors came from a boy aged 2 to 9 in good health and CMV-seronegative.

The rearrangement joins TRBV7-9 to TRBJ2-1, with a possible D match to TRBD2 (5 bases). Germline loops: CDR1 SEHNR, CDR2 FQNEAQ (reference sequence). V shed 5 bases and J shed 7 bases, with 12 bases lying between them. This CDR3 has 13 residues. CDR3 amino acids: CASSAADRNEQFF. Written as DNA, the CDR3 is TGTGCCAGCAGCGCAGCGGATAGGAATGAGCAGTTCTTC.

This chain connects TRBV13 to TRBJ1-2; perhaps TRBD1 as D (6 bases). V was clipped by 3 bases and J by 5 bases, with 22 bases between them. The CDR3 has 17 amino acids. The V gene's germline CDR1 is PRHDT and CDR2 FYEKMQ (reference sequence). This CDR3 reads CASSFTRGRRGQYGYTF. Written as DNA, the CDR3 is TGTGCCAGCAGCTTCACTCGGGGCCGGCGGGGGCAATATGGCTACACCTTC.

The chain couples TRBV12-5 to TRBJ2-1; 11 bases line up with TRBD2. The germline V gene encodes CDR1 LGHNT and CDR2 FRNRAP. The CDR3 runs 15 residues. Trimming at V came to 5 bases and at J to 5 bases, leaving 5 bases not matched to a gene. This CDR3 reads CASGIGLAGNNEQFF. The CDR3 DNA sequence: TGTGCTAGTGGTATCGGACTAGCGGGCAACAATGAGCAGTTCTTC.

The chain joins TRBV4-2 to TRBJ2-2; maybe TRBD1 (5 bases). The CDR3 length is 14 residues. Trimming removed 7 bases from V and 0 bases from J, with 9 bases in between. The germline V gene encodes CDR1 LGHNA and CDR2 YNFKEQ. The CDR3 DNA reads as TGTGCCAGCACCCAGGGCGCGAACACCGGGGAGCTGTTTTTT. Amino acid sequence: CASTQGANTGELFF.

The J gene is TRBJ2-5, the V gene TRBV5-6; 16 nucleotides line up with TRBD2. J was trimmed by 4 bases and V by 3 bases; bases with no gene match: 6. Germline values: CDR1 SGHDT, CDR2 YYEEEE. The CDR3 contains 17 residues. This chain's CDR3 is CASSWGLAGGAGETQYF. The CDR3 nucleotides read TGTGCCAGCAGCTGGGGACTAGCGGGAGGGGCTGGAGAGACCCAGTACTTC.

This clone appeared a few times. This CDR3 is CASSLAGRAEKLFF. CDR3 coding DNA: TGTGCCAGCAGCTTGGCAGGGAGGGCTGAAAAACTGTTTTTT. This chain connects TRBV5-6 to TRBJ1-4; D is possibly TRBD1 (5 bases). V was cut by 0 bases and J by 7 bases, with 10 bases left in between. Germline loops: CDR1 SGHDT, CDR2 YYEEEE. CDR3 length: 14 residues. Looking up the rest from reference TRBV5-6 and TRBJ1-4 gives the full variable domain: DAGVTQSPTHLIKTRGQQVTLRCSPKSGHDTVSWYQQALGQGPQFIFQYYEEEERQRGNFPDRFSGHQFPNYSSELNVNALLLGDSALYLCASSLAGRAEKLFFGSGTQLSVL.

The chain links TRBV5-6 to TRBJ2-5; 11 nucleotides line up with TRBD2. The CDR3 extends over 14 amino acids. Germline values: CDR1 SGHDT, CDR2 YYEEEE. Trimming took 4 bases from V and 11 from J; bases not matched to a gene: 10. CDR3 in amino acids: CASSPLAGAPGQYF. CDR3 sequence (DNA): TGTGCCAGCAGCCCACTAGCGGGAGCTCCCGGGCAGTACTTC. The full variable domain, completed using reference TRBV5-6 and TRBJ2-5, is DAGVTQSPTHLIKTRGQQVTLRCSPKSGHDTVSWYQQALGQGPQFIFQYYEEEERQRGNFPDRFSGHQFPNYSSELNVNALLLGDSALYLCASSPLAGAPGQYFGPGTRLLVL.

V and J are TRBV11-1 and TRBJ2-7; a weak D match, TRBD2 (5 bases). TRBJ2-1 matches the DNA end more closely, so the J call is doubtful. This CDR3 is 15 amino acids long. Germline loops: CDR1 SGHAT, CDR2 FQDESV (reference sequence). The CDR3 nucleotides read TGTGCCAGCAGCTTAGGCCGGGGATTCAACAATGAGCAGTTCTTC. This gives the protein CASSLGRGFNNEQFF.

The sample holds one count of this clone. This chain links TRBV6-4 with TRBJ2-3, with a possible D match to TRBD2 (7 bases). Per germline, CDR1 MRHNA and CDR2 SNTAGT. This CDR3 is 14 amino acids long. Trimming took 4 bases from V and 6 from J, leaving 14 bases between them. DNA for the CDR3: TGTGCCAGCAGTGCGGGGGGCCCCTCGGATACGCAGTATTTT. It specifies CASSAGGPSDTQYF.

The CDR3 sequence: CASSLASGLDTEAFF. The CDR3 coding sequence is TGCGCCAGCAGCTTGGCCTCGGGGTTGGACACTGAAGCTTTCTTT. This sequence joins TRBV5-1 and TRBJ1-1; D not certain. This CDR3 comprises 15 residues. The ends were cut back, 0 bases at V and 3 bases at J, with 12 bases in the middle. The germline V gene has CDR1 SGHRS and CDR2 YFSETQ. Full variable domain (rest looked up from reference TRBV5-1 and TRBJ1-1): KAGVTQTPRYLIKTRGQQVTLSCSPISGHRSVSWYQQTPGQGLQFLFEYFSETQRNKGNFPGRFSGRQFSNSRSEMNVSTLELGDSALYLCASSLASGLDTEAFFGQGTRLTVV.

The chain is built from TRBV27 and TRBJ2-7; D is perhaps TRBD1 (6 bases). Germline CDR1 and CDR2: MNHEY and SMNVEV (reference sequence). V shed 3 bases and J shed 5 bases, with 14 bases lying between them. The CDR3 totals 14 residues. The CDR3 DNA follows: TGTGCCAGCAGTTTCTGGGGGCCGAAGCACGAGCAGTACTTC. It codes for CASSFWGPKHEQYF.

The chain uses TRBV30 and TRBJ1-1; 10 bases match TRBD1. This CDR3 is 14 amino acids long. V shed 4 bases and J 4 bases; nucleotides not matched to a gene: 6. The germline gives CDR1 GTSNPN, CDR2 SVGIG (reference sequence). The CDR3 DNA follows: TGTGCCTGGAAAGTGGACAGGGGGGCCACTGAAGCTTTCTTT. It yields the protein CAWKVDRGATEAFF.

This chain uses TRBV23-1 with TRBJ2-7, with 7 bases fitting TRBD2. TRBV23-1 falls under the ORF class, with uncertain function. The V and J ends lost 4 bases and 4 bases, in that order; junction bases with no gene match: 19. CDR3 size: 18 residues. This chain's CDR3 is CASSPQKLRLAKSYEQYF. The CDR3 DNA reads as TGCGCCAGCAGTCCGCAAAAGCTCCGACTAGCTAAGAGTTACGAGCAGTACTTC.

This chain connects TRBV10-3 to TRBJ2-7, with 8 nucleotides matching TRBD2. The CDR3 loop spans 15 amino acids. The germline V gene has CDR1 ENHRY and CDR2 SYGVKD. Trimming removed 2 bases from V and 3 bases from J; junction bases left unmatched: 6. CDR3 in amino acids: CAISETSGFFYEQYV. The DNA of the CDR3 is TGTGCCATCAGTGAGACTAGCGGATTCTTCTACGAGCAGTACGTC.

The chain uses TRBV5-6 and TRBJ2-1, with TRBD2 matching over 14 bases. The CDR3 runs to 14 residues. Germline CDR1 and CDR2: SGHDT and YYEEEE. The V segment lost 0 bases and the J segment 10 bases; nucleotides outside the gene matches: 0. CDR3: CASSLGLAGGEQFF. CDR3 in DNA: TGTGCCAGCAGCTTGGGACTAGCGGGAGGGGAGCAGTTCTTC.